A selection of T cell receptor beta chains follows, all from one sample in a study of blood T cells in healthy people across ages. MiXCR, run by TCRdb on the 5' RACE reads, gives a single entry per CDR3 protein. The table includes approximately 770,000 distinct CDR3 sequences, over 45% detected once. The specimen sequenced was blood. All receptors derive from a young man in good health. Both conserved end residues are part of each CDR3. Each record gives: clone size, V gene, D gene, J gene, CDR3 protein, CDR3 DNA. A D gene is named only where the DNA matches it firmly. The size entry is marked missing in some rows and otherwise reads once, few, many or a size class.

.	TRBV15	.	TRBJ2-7	CATSRAGSYYEQYF	TGTGCCACCAGCAGAGCGGGTTCCTACTACGAGCAGTACTTC
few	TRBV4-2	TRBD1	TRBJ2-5	CASSHGTGEMPQYF	TGTGCCAGCAGCCATGGGACAGGGGAGATGCCCCAGTACTTC
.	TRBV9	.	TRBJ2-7	CASSVNSGSSYNEQYF	TGTGCCAGCAGCGTAAATAGCGGAAGCTCCTACAATGAGCAGTACTTC
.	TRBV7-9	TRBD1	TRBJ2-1	CASDGGEDAGQGACEQFF	TGTGCCAGCGACGGTGGGGAGGACGCGGGACAGGGGGCGTGTGAGCAGTTCTTC
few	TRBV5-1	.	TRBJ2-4	CASSMSGASENIQYF	TGCGCCAGCAGCATGTCGGGGGCTTCCGAAAACATTCAGTACTTC
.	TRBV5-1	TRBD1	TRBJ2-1	CASSLSQGYNEQFF	TGCGCCAGCAGCTTGTCACAGGGGTACAATGAGCAGTTCTTC
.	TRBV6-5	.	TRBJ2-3	CASKVAFADTQYF	TGTGCCAGCAAGGTGGCTTTTGCAGATACGCAGTATTTT
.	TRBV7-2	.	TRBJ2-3	CASSEGTDSTGTQYF	TGTGCCAGCAGCGAAGGGACGGATAGCACAGGTACGCAGTATTTT
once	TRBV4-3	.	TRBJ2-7	CASSQGFAGPTDSYEQCF	TGCGCCAGCAGCCAAGGATTTGCAGGGCCGACCGATTCCTACGAGCAGTGCTTC
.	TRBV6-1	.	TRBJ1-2	CASTGPGHLYGYTF	TGTGCCAGCACAGGACCGGGACACTTATATGGCTACACCTTC
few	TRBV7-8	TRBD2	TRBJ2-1	CASSPGGGNEQFF	TGTGCCAGCAGCCCGGGCGGGGGAAATGAGCAGTTCTTC
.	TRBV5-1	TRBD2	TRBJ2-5	CASKGGRAKETQYF	TGCGCCAGCAAAGGCGGGAGGGCCAAAGAGACCCAGTACTTC
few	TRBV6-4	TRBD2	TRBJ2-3	CASSDSLAGGTTDTQYF	TGTGCCAGCAGTGACTCACTAGCGGGAGGGACCACAGATACGCAGTATTTT
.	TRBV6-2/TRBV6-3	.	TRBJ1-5	CASSTYRVQQPQHF	TGTGCCAGCAGTACCTACAGGGTACAACAGCCCCAGCATTTT
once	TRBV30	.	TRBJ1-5	CAWSGREDQPQHF	TGTGCCTGGAGTGGCAGGGAGGATCAGCCCCAGCATTTT
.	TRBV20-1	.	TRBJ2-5	CSAWKKETQYF	TGCAGTGCATGGAAGAAAGAGACCCAGTACTTC
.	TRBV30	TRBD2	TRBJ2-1	CAWSVLAGAKDNEQFF	TGTGCCTGGAGTGTACTAGCGGGAGCTAAGGACAATGAGCAGTTCTTC
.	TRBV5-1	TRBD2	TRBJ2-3	CASSHSGGATDTQYF	TGCGCCAGCAGTCACAGCGGGGGGGCAACAGATACGCAGTATTTT
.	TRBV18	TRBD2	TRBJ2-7	CASSILGTSVYEQYF	TGTGCCAGCTCAATTCTCGGGACTAGCGTCTACGAGCAGTACTTC
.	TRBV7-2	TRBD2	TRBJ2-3	CASSFDLAGDTDTQYF	TGTGCCAGCAGCTTTGATCTAGCGGGAGACACAGATACGCAGTATTTT
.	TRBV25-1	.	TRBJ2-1	CASSERPRGQFYNEQFF	TGTGCCAGCAGTGAACGTCCGCGGGGACAGTTTTACAATGAGCAGTTCTTC
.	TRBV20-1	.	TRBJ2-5	CSASGGQLRQETQYF	TGCAGTGCTAGTGGAGGGCAGCTCCGACAAGAGACCCAGTACTTC
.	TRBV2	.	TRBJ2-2	CASSGRGQGGELFF	TGTGCCAGCAGTGGGAGGGGGCAAGGCGGGGAGCTGTTTTTT
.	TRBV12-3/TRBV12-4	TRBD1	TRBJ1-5	CASSSGQALGQPQHF	TGTGCCAGCAGCTCGGGACAGGCCCTCGGTCAGCCCCAGCATTTT
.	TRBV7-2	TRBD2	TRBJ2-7	CASSPRREGPHELYF	TGTGCCAGCAGCCCGAGACGGGAGGGCCCTCACGAGCTGTACTTC
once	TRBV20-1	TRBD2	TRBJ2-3	CSASGGAGDTQYF	TGCAGTGCTAGCGGGGGGGCCGGAGATACGCAGTATTTT
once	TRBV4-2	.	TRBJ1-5	CASSQDFPGGQPQHF	TGTGCCAGCAGCCAAGATTTCCCCGGGGGGCAGCCCCAGCATTTT
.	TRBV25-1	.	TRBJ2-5	CASSLQGVLETQYF	TGTGCCAGCAGCCTACAGGGCGTGTTGGAGACCCAGTACTTC
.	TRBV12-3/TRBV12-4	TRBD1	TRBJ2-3	CASSPTGQATDTQYF	TGTGCCAGCAGCCCTACGGGACAGGCTACAGATACGCAGTATTTT
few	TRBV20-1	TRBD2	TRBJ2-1	CSAAQGAGGGNEQFF	TGCAGTGCTGCCCAGGGAGCGGGGGGAGGCAATGAGCAGTTCTTC
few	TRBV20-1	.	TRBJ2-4	CSASNPPELGTLRGQYF	TGCAGTGCTAGTAATCCGCCCGAACTAGGAACCTTACGTGGGCAGTACTTC